The following is a T cell receptor (beta chain) sequence with its context. The record originates from a study of blood T cells in healthy people across ages. Germline loops: CDR1 LGHNT, CDR2 FRNRAP. The CDR3 totals 14 residues. With 6 bases clipped from V and 1 base from J, the junction kept 5 bases outside the gene matches. The second PCR ran roughly 6 to 11 cycles with a sample-barcoded 5' primer and J-beta primers. MiXCR was run by TCRdb on the 5' RACE reads, yielding one entry per CDR3 protein. The data hold about 760,000 distinct CDR3 sequences, with approximately 25% observed a single time. This sample also belongs to another study, concerning T cells of mothers and their children. This second study says: The shaping of TCR recombination output by thymic selection is similar in related and unrelated pairs. Slightly higher, non-significant overlap characterized related mother-child pairs relative to unrelated pairs.

The source material was blood. The chain couples TRBV12-5 to TRBJ2-5, with 7 bases that match TRBD1. The TCR comes from a boy younger than 18 in good health. The CDR3 loop reads CASGPRDSQETQYF. The CDR3 DNA reads as TGTGCTAGTGGCCCCCGGGACAGCCAAGAGACCCAGTACTTC.